Each of the 3 T cell receptor beta chains below was sequenced from the same sample in a study of preoperative IRX-2 immunotherapy in early breast cancer. Treatment: preoperative locoregional IRX-2 cytokine immunotherapy. Using immunoSEQ multiplex PCR, the repertoire was profiled, and TCRdb retains in-frame clones only, with some absent. The table records 30,000 to 45,000 clones, roughly 82% of them present only once. The sample in question was lymph node tissue, obtained after IRX-2 immunotherapy. The receptor source for this set is a human donor with breast cancer.

The CDR3 protein is CASSITGSNYGYTF. The CDR3 DNA reads TGTGCCAGTAGTATTACGGGGTCTAACTATGGCTACACCTTC. This chain uses TRBV19 with TRBJ1-2; D remains unclear. Between the trimmed V and J ends, which lost 3 bases and 0 bases, there was a span of 8 bases. CDR3 length equals 14 residues. Germline assignment: CDR1 LNHDA and CDR2 SQIVND (reference sequence).

V usage is TRBV28 and J usage is TRBJ2-1; 9 bases are a match to TRBD1. V was clipped by 5 bases and J by 9 bases; unmatched bases: 8. The CDR3 extends over 14 amino acids. Germline V gene data show CDR1 as MDHEN and CDR2 as SYDVKM. In nucleotides, the CDR3 is TGTGCCAGCAGTCTGGGACAGGGACGCCGTGAGCAGTTCTTC. Encoded protein: CASSLGQGRREQFF.

The rearrangement uses TRBV5-1 and TRBJ2-5, with a possible D match to TRBD2 (6 bases). Trimming stripped 0 bases from V and 5 bases from J, with 14 bases between. Germline CDR1 reads SGHRS; CDR2 reads YFSETQ. The CDR3 has 15 residues. CDR3 DNA sequence: TGCGCCAGCAGCTTGGAGGGGTCGGGGGAGGAGACCCAGTACTTC. Its translation is CASSLEGSGEETQYF.